What follows are 10 T cell receptor beta chains derived from one specimen sequenced in a study of cytomegalovirus exposure and HLA in healthy donors. Primers for the PCR totalled 60 Vbeta and 13 Jbeta. The method was immunoSEQ multiplex PCR; TCRdb's version includes in-frame clones alone and lacks a portion of them. Of some 150,000 clones in the sample, approximately 63% were seen once. The sequenced material came from PBMCs. These receptors originate from a woman aged 60 to 75 in good health and CMV-seropositive.

V is TRBV27 and J is TRBJ1-4, with 7 bases matching TRBD1. There are 14 residues in the CDR3. Per germline, CDR1 MNHEY and CDR2 SMNVEV (reference sequence). Trimming took 6 bases from V and 2 from J; bases not matched to a gene: 3. CDR3 sequence (DNA): TGTGCCAGCAGCCAGACAGGGACTAATGAAAAACTGTTTTTT. As protein: CASSQTGTNEKLFF.

This sequence joins TRBV27 and TRBJ1-5; 7 bases match TRBD1. The ends lost 4 bases at V and 8 bases at J; junction bases unmatched: 8. There are 14 residues in the CDR3. Germline V gives CDR1 MNHEY, CDR2 SMNVEV (reference sequence). The CDR3 is CASSSRGLWEPQHF. For the CDR3, the DNA is TGTGCCAGCAGTTCCAGGGGGTTATGGGAGCCCCAGCATTTT.

The chain combines TRBV9 with TRBJ2-3, with D perhaps TRBD2 (5 bases). This CDR3 is 14 amino acids long. Deletions cut 4 bases from V and 2 bases from J, with 11 bases between. Germline V gives CDR1 SGDLS, CDR2 YYNGEE. As DNA, the CDR3 is TGTGCCAGCAGCCCTGGACTTTCCACAGATACGCAGTATTTT. Translating gives CASSPGLSTDTQYF.

The chain recombines TRBV7-3 with TRBJ2-3, with D possibly matching TRBD2 (6 bases). The germline V and J ends were trimmed by 1 base and 3 bases, with 11 bases remaining between them. The CDR3 is 15 amino acids. Germline loops: CDR1 SGHTA, CDR2 FQGTGA. CDR3 coding DNA: TGTGCCAGCAGCTTAATGGGGGGAAGGACAGATACGCAGTATTTT. It translates to CASSLMGGRTDTQYF.

J is TRBJ2-5 and V is TRBV5-8, with no clear D. The germline CDR1 and CDR2 sequences are SGHTS and YDEGEE. The CDR3 spans 12 residues. Trimming removed 4 bases at V and 5 bases at J, with 9 bases between. Written as DNA, the CDR3 is TGTGCCAGCAGCCCACGTCGGGAGACCCAGTACTTC. This translates into CASSPRRETQYF.

The chain joins TRBV27 to TRBJ1-3; D gene uncertain. V dropped 4 bases and J dropped 4 bases, with 5 bases sitting between them. In germline, CDR1 is MNHEY, CDR2 SMNVEV (reference sequence). The CDR3 totals 12 residues. The CDR3 nucleotides read TGTGCCAGCAGTTCCCGGGGAAACACCATATATTTT. Protein: CASSSRGNTIYF.

This rearrangement joins TRBV30 to TRBJ2-1; TRBD1 is a possible D gene (5 bases). Germline V CDR1 and CDR2: GTSNPN, SVGIG (reference sequence). The length of the CDR3 is 15 residues. The V end was cut by 0 bases, the J end by 7 bases, with 16 bases between. The CDR3 loop reads CAWSVLRTFRNEQFF. In DNA form, the CDR3 reads TGTGCCTGGAGTGTTCTTCGGACATTCCGGAATGAGCAGTTCTTC. The variable domain in full, completed from reference TRBV30 and TRBJ2-1, reads SQTIHQWPATLVQPVGSPLSLECTVEGTSNPNLYWYRQAAGRGLQLLFYSVGIGQISSEVPQNLSASRPQDRQFILSSKKLLLSDSGFYLCAWSVLRTFRNEQFFGPGTRLTVL.

The chain employs TRBV2 and TRBJ1-4; the D gene is possibly TRBD1 (6 bases). This CDR3 has 14 residues. Germline-derived CDR1 and CDR2 are SNHLY and FYNNEI. Trimming stripped 4 bases from V and 4 bases from J, with 10 bases between. The CDR3 region has the DNA TGTGCCAGCAGTGGGACAGCGATTAATGAAAAACTGTTTTTT. Its protein product is CASSGTAINEKLFF.

V is TRBV10-3 and J is TRBJ1-1; D is possibly TRBD1 (6 bases). Trimming took 10 bases from V and 3 from J, leaving 15 bases between them. The CDR3 contains 13 residues. Per the germline V gene, CDR1 is ENHRY and CDR2 is SYGVKD. The CDR3, as DNA: TGTGCCACCACAAAAGGGGGAGACACTGAAGCTTTCTTT. Its translation is CATTKGGDTEAFF.

This rearrangement joins TRBV15 to TRBJ2-7; no clear D gene. CDR1 LNHNV and CDR2 YYDKDF come from the germline V gene (reference sequence). V lost 0 bases and J lost 3, with 9 bases in between. The CDR3 loop spans 14 amino acids. CDR3 nucleotide sequence: TGTGCCACCAGCAGAGAGTGGCAGGACTACGAGCAGTACTTC. As protein: CATSREWQDYEQYF. The full variable domain, its missing parts supplied by reference TRBV15 and TRBJ2-7, is DAMVIQNPRYQVTQFGKPVTLSCSQTLNHNVMYWYQQKSSQAPKLLFHYYDKDFNNEADTPDNFQSRRPNTSFCFLDIRSPGLGDTAMYLCATSREWQDYEQYFGPGTRLTVT.